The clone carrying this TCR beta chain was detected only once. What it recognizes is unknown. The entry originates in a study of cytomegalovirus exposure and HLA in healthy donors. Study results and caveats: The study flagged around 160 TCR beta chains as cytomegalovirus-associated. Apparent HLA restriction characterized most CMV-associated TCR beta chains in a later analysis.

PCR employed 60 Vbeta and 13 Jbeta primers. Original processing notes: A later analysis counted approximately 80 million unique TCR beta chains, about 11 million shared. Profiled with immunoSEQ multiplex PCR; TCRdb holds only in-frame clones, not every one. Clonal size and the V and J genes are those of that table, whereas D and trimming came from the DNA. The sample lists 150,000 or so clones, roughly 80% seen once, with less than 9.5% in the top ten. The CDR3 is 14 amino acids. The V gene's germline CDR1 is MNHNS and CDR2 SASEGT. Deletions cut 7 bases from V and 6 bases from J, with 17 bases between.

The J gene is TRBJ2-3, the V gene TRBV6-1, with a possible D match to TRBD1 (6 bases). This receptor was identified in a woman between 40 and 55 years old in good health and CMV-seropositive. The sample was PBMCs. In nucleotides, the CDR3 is TGTGCCAGCACCTGGACAGCGACCGGGGATACGCAGTATTTT. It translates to CASTWTATGDTQYF.